Below are 10 T cell receptor beta chains sequenced from a single sample in a study of blood T cell repertoires in COVID-19. Profiled with immunoSEQ multiplex PCR; TCRdb holds only in-frame clones, not every one. The data contain more than 250,000 clones, around 90% of them seen just once; the ten biggest clones take up over 5%. Sequences were obtained from peripheral blood. The source is a woman aged 50 to 60 with COVID-19, enrolled during active disease.

The V gene is TRBV27, the J gene TRBJ2-7, with a tentative D call TRBD1 (6 bases). Germline V gene data show CDR1 as MNHEY and CDR2 as SMNVEV (reference sequence). Trimming removed 3 bases at V and 0 bases at J, with 15 bases between. The CDR3 consists of 16 residues. The CDR3 bases are TGTGCCAGCAGTTTCGATTTCGGACAGAGCTCCTACGAGCAGTACTTC. Amino acid sequence: CASSFDFGQSSYEQYF.

The gene calls are TRBV4-2 and TRBJ1-2; TRBD1 matches 8 bases. The germline V gene has CDR1 LGHNA and CDR2 YNFKEQ. The ends lost 1 base at V and 6 bases at J; junction bases unmatched: 13. The CDR3 is 17 amino acids. As DNA, the CDR3 is TGTGCCAGCAGCCAAGTCCTTCCCCGCGCAGGGGGCAATGGCTACACCTTC. Encoded protein: CASSQVLPRAGGNGYTF.

This chain uses TRBV7-3 with TRBJ2-5; 15 nucleotides align to TRBD2. Germline trimming cut 5 bases from V and 4 bases from J; bases unmatched to any gene: 11. Per germline, CDR1 SGHTA and CDR2 FQGTGA. The CDR3 runs to 18 residues. CDR3 DNA sequence: TGTGCCAGCAGCCCGGTGGGACTAGCGGGAGGCAGTCGAGAGACCCAGTACTTC. Encoded protein: CASSPVGLAGGSRETQYF. Full variable domain (remainder filled in from reference TRBV7-3 and TRBJ2-5): GAGVSQTPSNKVTEKGKYVELRCDPISGHTALYWYRQSLGQGPEFLIYFQGTGAADDSGLPNDRFFAVRPEGSVSTLKIQRTERGDSAVYLCASSPVGLAGGSRETQYFGPGTRLLVL.

The V and J genes are TRBV5-4 and TRBJ2-7; 16 nucleotides align to TRBD2. After removal of 3 bases from V and 7 bases from J, the junction contained 16 bases not matched to a gene. This CDR3 spans 19 amino acids. CDR1 SGHNT and CDR2 YYREEE come from the germline V gene (reference sequence). The CDR3 DNA reads TGTGCCAGCAGCTGGGCACCGGGACTAGCGGGAGGGCCAAGAAGGGAGCAGTACTTC. Amino acids: CASSWAPGLAGGPRREQYF.

The chain links TRBV19 to TRBJ1-1; tentative D call: TRBD1 (5 bases). The V end was cut by 6 bases, the J end by 3 bases, with 11 bases between. The germline V gene encodes CDR1 LNHDA and CDR2 SQIVND (reference sequence). CDR3 size: 13 residues. The CDR3 nucleotides are TGTGCCAGTAGGTCACAGGTGGACACTGAAGCTTTCTTT. It is translated as CASRSQVDTEAFF.

V is TRBV29-1 and J is TRBJ1-2; 9 bases are shared with TRBD1. Unmatched junction bases numbered 6, after V lost 2 bases and J lost 8 bases. CDR1 SQVTM and CDR2 ANQGSEA come from the germline V gene. The CDR3 has 13 residues. The CDR3 sequence is CSVERDRVGGYTF. CDR3 nucleotide sequence: TGCAGCGTTGAAAGGGACAGGGTTGGAGGCTACACCTTC. Looking up the rest from reference TRBV29-1 and TRBJ1-2 gives the full variable domain: SAVISQKPSRDICQRGTSLTIQCQVDSQVTMMFWYRQQPGQSLTLIATANQGSEATYESGFVIDKFPISRPNLTFSTLTVSNMSPEDSSIYLCSVERDRVGGYTFGSGTRLTVV.

J is TRBJ2-1 and V is TRBV15, with 11 bases fitting TRBD2. V lost 5 bases, J lost 6 bases, and 9 bases stayed unmatched. CDR1 LNHNV and CDR2 YYDKDF come from the germline V gene (reference sequence). This CDR3 has 16 amino acids. CDR3 nucleotide sequence: TGTGCCACCAGCGGCCAGACTAGCGGGGACTCCAATGAGCAGTTCTTC. Protein: CATSGQTSGDSNEQFF.

V is TRBV6-7 and J is TRBJ1-5; D is ambiguous. TRBV6-7 is sorted into the ORF group, with uncertain function. The CDR3 loop spans 17 amino acids. V was trimmed by 5 bases and J by 0 bases, leaving 17 bases between them. In DNA, the CDR3 is TGTGCCAGCAGTCCACTATACGGAGGAAATAGCAATCAGCCCCAGCATTTT. This gives the protein CASSPLYGGNSNQPQHF.

This clone was seen a single time. This chain links TRBV4-2 with TRBJ1-1; TRBD1 aligns across 7 bases. The V gene's germline CDR1 is LGHNA and CDR2 YNFKEQ. The trim removed 4 bases at V and 5 bases at J, leaving 13 bases unmatched. The CDR3 extends over 16 amino acids. The CDR3 DNA sequence: TGTGCCAGCAGCCCCCGATCACCAGGGGGAGATACTGAAGCTTTCTTT. This encodes CASSPRSPGGDTEAFF.

The J gene is TRBJ2-3, the V gene TRBV28, with 7 nucleotides matching TRBD2. The V gene end was trimmed by 2 bases and the J gene end by 4 bases; junction bases not matched to a gene: 9. Per the germline V gene, CDR1 is MDHEN and CDR2 is SYDVKM. The CDR3 has 16 residues. DNA for the CDR3: TGTGCCAGCAGTTTAGTAGGGCGGGAGAGGGCAGATACGCAGTATTTT. Its protein is CASSLVGRERADTQYF. The variable domain in full, with the rest retrieved from reference TRBV28 and TRBJ2-3, is DVKVTQSSRYLVKRTGEKVFLECVQDMDHENMFWYRQDPGLGLRLIYFSYDVKMKEKGDIPEGYSVSREKKERFSLILESASTNQTSMYLCASSLVGRERADTQYFGPGTRLTVL.